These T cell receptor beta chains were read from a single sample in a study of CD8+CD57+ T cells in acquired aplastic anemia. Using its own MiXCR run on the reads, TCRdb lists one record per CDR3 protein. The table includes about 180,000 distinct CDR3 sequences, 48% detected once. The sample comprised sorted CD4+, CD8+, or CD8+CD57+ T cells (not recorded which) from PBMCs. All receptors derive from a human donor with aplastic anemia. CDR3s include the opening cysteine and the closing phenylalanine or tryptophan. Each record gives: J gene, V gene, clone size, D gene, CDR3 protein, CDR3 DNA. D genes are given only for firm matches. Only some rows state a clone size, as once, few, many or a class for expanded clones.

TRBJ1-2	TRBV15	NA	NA	CATSRAEVPGPWGYTF	TGTGCCACCAGCAGAGCGGAGGTGCCGGGACCGTGGGGCTACACCTTC
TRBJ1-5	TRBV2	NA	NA	CASNFQAGSNQPQHF	TGTGCCAGCAACTTTCAGGCAGGGAGCAATCAGCCCCAGCATTTT
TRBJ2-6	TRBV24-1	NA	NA	CATTLVPDKADVLTF	TGTGCCACCACCCTCGTACCGGACAAAGCTGACGTCCTGACTTTC
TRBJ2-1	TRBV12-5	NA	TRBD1	CASGLAGGVDNEQFF	TGTGCTAGTGGTTTGGCAGGGGGCGTCGACAATGAGCAGTTCTTC
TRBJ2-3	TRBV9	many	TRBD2	CASSVASGGPDTQYF	TGTGCCAGCAGCGTAGCTAGCGGGGGACCAGATACGCAGTATTTT
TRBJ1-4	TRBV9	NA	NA	CASSVEVVSNEKLFF	TGTGCCAGCAGCGTAGAGGTCGTTAGTAATGAAAAACTGTTTTTT
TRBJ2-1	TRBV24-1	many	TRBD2	CATSGPTSGGASSYNEQFF	TGTGCCACCAGTGGCCCGACTAGCGGGGGGGCGAGCTCCTACAATGAGCAGTTCTTC
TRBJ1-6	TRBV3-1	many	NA	CASSQEGSPLHF	TGTGCCAGCAGCCAAGAAGGGTCACCCCTCCACTTT
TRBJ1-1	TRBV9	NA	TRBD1	CASSVGDRANTEAFF	TGTGCCAGCAGCGTAGGGGACAGGGCGAACACTGAAGCTTTCTTT
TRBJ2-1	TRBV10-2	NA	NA	CASSEALSSYNEQFF	TGCGCCAGCAGTGAGGCGCTAAGCTCCTACAATGAGCAGTTCTTC
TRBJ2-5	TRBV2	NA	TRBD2	CASSAYSGGEETQYF	TGTGCCAGCAGTGCATATAGCGGGGGGGAAGAGACCCAGTACTTC
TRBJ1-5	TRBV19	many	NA	CASSKEGSWQPQHF	TGTGCCAGTAGCAAGGAGGGGTCTTGGCAGCCCCAGCATTTT
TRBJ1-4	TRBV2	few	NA	CASSGGEKLFF	TGTGCCAGCAGTGGTGGGGAAAAACTGTTTTTT
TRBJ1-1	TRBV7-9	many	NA	CASSPGILRGEAFF	TGTGCCAGCAGCCCGGGAATTTTAAGAGGTGAAGCTTTCTTT
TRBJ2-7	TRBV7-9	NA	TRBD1	CASSLGGTGGEQYF	TGTGCCAGCAGCTTAGGAGGGACAGGTGGCGAGCAGTACTTC
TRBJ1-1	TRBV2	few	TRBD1	CASTTGENTEAFF	TGTGCCAGCACCACAGGGGAGAACACTGAAGCTTTCTTT